The rows below give T cell receptor beta chains drawn from one sample of a study of T cell repertoires in cytomegalovirus infection. TCRdb re-analysed the reads in MiXCR, keeping a single row per CDR3 protein. The sample has some 300,000 distinct CDR3 sequences, 17% seen once; the top ten hold approximately 12%. What was sequenced was PBMCs. These receptors were taken from a human donor in good health (CMV status not recorded). Some clones in this sample may be carry-over from other donors' samples. Each CDR3 is given without its conserved first and last residue. A D gene is named only where the DNA matches it firmly. Only part of the rows carry a size: once, few, many, or a class if the clone is expanded.

v_gene,abundance,d_gene,j_gene,CDR3aa
TRBV28,few,-,TRBJ2-4,ASSLATGGVQY
TRBV19,few,-,TRBJ2-7,ASNTTPPRGTSYEQY
TRBV12-3/TRBV12-4,many,-,TRBJ1-1,ASSLSGAHTEAF
TRBV4-1,few,TRBD1,TRBJ1-2,ASSQGQGALFLGYT
TRBV5-1,few,-,TRBJ1-5,ASSFLTQRLGNQPQH
TRBV5-1,-,-,TRBJ1-2,ASTPGDEYGYT
TRBV7-9,few,-,TRBJ2-2,ASSAKATAKGELF
TRBV5-1,-,TRBD1,TRBJ2-6,ASSLEGPGTGVPGANVLT
TRBV7-2,many,-,TRBJ2-3,ASSRKWGGRVSDTQY
TRBV7-2,many,-,TRBJ1-2,ASSVLQGRTYGYT
TRBV3-1,-,-,TRBJ1-3,ASSQVGSSIY
TRBV20-1,once,-,TRBJ2-5,SARFGLETQY
TRBV7-2,many,-,TRBJ2-3,ASSLDAGTDTQY
TRBV28,few,-,TRBJ2-3,ASTTRGRTDTQY
TRBV2,-,-,TRBJ2-5,ASSESQPQETQY
TRBV4-3,-,TRBD2,TRBJ2-7,ASSPYGGGYYEQY
TRBV20-1,-,TRBD1,TRBJ1-6,SARGQGAVYNSPLH
TRBV27,-,TRBD1,TRBJ1-2,ASSLSGGQGGAAYGYT
TRBV6-6,-,-,TRBJ2-2,ASSRDTNTGELF
TRBV28,-,-,TRBJ1-2,ASSGVRGGFDYGYT
TRBV7-6,many,-,TRBJ2-5,ASSLGGSEQETQY
TRBV4-1,many,-,TRBJ2-5,ASSQGDHQETQY
TRBV2,-,-,TRBJ2-3,ASSVEGTDTQY
TRBV28,-,-,TRBJ1-1,ASSPIIGAF
TRBV5-4,few,TRBD1,TRBJ1-1,ASSPDRGLPLGGWTEAF
TRBV15,-,-,TRBJ2-7,ATSRDRGVGEQY
TRBV5-1,-,-,TRBJ2-1,ASSLADGYNEQF
TRBV10-3,-,-,TRBJ2-1,AISGQVGSPYNEQF
TRBV4-1,few,-,TRBJ2-1,ASSQFSSSYNEQF
TRBV6-1,many,-,TRBJ1-4,ASSPRDGRNEKLF
TRBV7-9,-,-,TRBJ2-1,ASSPVVGGNNEQF
TRBV2,many,-,TRBJ2-1,ASRPNRDGHYNEQF
TRBV7-6,many,-,TRBJ2-3,ASSLVGEDTQY
TRBV20-1,few,TRBD2,TRBJ2-3,SAGGTSGGATDTQY
TRBV12-3/TRBV12-4,few,-,TRBJ1-1,ASNRVEAF
TRBV5-1,-,-,TRBJ2-3,ASSLGQLRDTQY
TRBV3-1,-,TRBD2,TRBJ2-7,ASSQVFSAGVSEQY
TRBV6-5,few,-,TRBJ2-7,ASSYAALGNEQY
TRBV25-1,many,-,TRBJ1-3,ASSGFEDSHSGNTIY
TRBV20-1,few,TRBD1,TRBJ1-2,SARDSEGAYGYT
TRBV12-3/TRBV12-4,many,TRBD1,TRBJ2-7,ASRATGGRYEQY
TRBV19,-,TRBD1,TRBJ2-7,ASSTRTGIYEQY
TRBV12-3/TRBV12-4,many,-,TRBJ2-1,ASSEPGYNEQF
TRBV29-1,many,-,TRBJ2-1,SVSSLTTYNEQF
TRBV28,few,-,TRBJ1-6,ASSSAGSSYNSPLH
TRBV19,many,TRBD2,TRBJ2-4,ASSMGTNGGDIQY
TRBV28,-,-,TRBJ1-5,ASGWGSEQPQH